This T cell receptor beta chain was sequenced for a study of control samples from healthy donors and cancer patients. Germline V CDR1 and CDR2: PRHDT, FYEKMQ (reference sequence). The V end was cut by 5 bases, the J end by 7 bases, with 17 bases between. The CDR3 extends over 14 amino acids. This table comes from immunoSEQ multiplex PCR, and its TCRdb copy is limited to in-frame clones, with some not included. The sample lists 150,000 to 200,000 clones; 85% to 90% were seen once. The chain is built from TRBV13 and TRBJ1-2; D possibly corresponds to TRBD1 (5 bases). The sequence came from a woman between 45 and 65 years old in good health. Source material: blood. The CDR3 protein is CASSQHDSSPGYTF. The CDR3, as DNA: TGTGCCAGCAGCCAACACGACAGTTCTCCTGGCTACACCTTC.